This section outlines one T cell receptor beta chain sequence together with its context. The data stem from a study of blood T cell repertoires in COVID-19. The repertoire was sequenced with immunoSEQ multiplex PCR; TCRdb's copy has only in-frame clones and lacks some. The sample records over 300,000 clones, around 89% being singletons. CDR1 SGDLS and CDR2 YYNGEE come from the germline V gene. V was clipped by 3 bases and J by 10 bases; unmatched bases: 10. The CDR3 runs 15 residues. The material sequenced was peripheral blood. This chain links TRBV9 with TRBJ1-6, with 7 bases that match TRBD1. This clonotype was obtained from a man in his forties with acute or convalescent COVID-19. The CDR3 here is CASSGQGGGPSPLHF. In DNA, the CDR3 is TGTGCCAGCAGCGGACAGGGTGGTGGTCCGTCACCCCTCCACTTT.